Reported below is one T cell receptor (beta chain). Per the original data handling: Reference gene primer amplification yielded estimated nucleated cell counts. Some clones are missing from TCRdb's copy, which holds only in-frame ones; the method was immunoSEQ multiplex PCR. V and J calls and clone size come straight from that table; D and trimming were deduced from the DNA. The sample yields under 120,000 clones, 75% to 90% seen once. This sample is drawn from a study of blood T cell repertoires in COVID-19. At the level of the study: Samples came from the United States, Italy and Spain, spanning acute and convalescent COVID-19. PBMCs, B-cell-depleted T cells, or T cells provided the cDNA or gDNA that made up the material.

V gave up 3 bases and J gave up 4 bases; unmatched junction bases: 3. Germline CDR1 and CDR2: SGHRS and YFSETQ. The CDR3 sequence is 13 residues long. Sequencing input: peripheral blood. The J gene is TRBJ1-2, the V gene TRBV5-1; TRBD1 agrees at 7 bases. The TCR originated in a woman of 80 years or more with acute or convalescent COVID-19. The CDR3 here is CASSSRDSYGYTF. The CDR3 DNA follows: TGCGCCAGCAGCTCCCGGGACAGCTATGGCTACACCTTC.